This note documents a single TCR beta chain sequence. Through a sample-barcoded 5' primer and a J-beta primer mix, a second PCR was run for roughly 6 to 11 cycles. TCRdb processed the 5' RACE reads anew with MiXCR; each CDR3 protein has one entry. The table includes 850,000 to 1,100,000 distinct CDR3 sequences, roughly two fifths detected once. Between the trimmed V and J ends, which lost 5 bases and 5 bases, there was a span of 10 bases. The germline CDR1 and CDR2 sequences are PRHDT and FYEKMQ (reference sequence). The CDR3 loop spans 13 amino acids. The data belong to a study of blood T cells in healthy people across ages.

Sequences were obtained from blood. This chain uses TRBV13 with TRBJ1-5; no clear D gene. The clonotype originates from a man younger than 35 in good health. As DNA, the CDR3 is TGTGCCAGCAGCCTATACCAAGATCAGCCCCAGCATTTT. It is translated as CASSLYQDQPQHF. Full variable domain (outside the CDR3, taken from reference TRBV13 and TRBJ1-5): AAGVIQSPRHLIKEKRETATLKCYPIPRHDTVYWYQQGPGQDPQFLISFYEKMQSDKGSIPDRFSAQQFSDYHSELNMSSLELGDSALYFCASSLYQDQPQHFGDGTRLSIL.